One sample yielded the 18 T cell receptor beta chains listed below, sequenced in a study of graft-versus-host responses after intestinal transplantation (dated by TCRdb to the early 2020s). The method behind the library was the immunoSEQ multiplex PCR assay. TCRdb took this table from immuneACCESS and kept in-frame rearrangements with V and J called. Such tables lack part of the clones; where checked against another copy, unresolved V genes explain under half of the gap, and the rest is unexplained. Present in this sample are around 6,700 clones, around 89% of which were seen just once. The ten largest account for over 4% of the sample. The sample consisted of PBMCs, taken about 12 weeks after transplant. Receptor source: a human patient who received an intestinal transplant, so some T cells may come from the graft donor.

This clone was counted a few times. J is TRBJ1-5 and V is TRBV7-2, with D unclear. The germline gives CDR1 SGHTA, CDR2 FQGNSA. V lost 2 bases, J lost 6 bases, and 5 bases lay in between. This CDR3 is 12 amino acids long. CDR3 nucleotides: TGTGCCAGCAGCTTACGGGGTCAGCCCCAGCATTTT. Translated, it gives CASSLRGQPQHF.

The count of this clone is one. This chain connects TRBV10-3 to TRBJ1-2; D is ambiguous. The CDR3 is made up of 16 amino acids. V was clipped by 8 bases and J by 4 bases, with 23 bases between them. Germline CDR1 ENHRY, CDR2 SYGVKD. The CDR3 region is CAIRTDQNGLGYGYTF. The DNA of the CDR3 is TGTGCCATCCGGACCGATCAAAATGGGCTAGGCTATGGCTACACCTTC.

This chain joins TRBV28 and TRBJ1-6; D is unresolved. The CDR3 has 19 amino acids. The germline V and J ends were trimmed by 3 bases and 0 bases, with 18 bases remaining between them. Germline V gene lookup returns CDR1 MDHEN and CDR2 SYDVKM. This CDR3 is CASSFPAIGWSSYNSPLHF. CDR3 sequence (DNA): TGTGCCAGCAGTTTTCCCGCCATTGGGTGGAGCTCCTATAATTCACCCCTCCACTTT.

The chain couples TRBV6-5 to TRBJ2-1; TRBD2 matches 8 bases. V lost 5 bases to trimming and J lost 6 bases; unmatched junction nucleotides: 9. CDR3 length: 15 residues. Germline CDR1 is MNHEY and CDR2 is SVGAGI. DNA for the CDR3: TGTGCCAGCAGTGTCATGGCGGGAGGCCCCAATGAGCAGTTCTTC. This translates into CASSVMAGGPNEQFF.

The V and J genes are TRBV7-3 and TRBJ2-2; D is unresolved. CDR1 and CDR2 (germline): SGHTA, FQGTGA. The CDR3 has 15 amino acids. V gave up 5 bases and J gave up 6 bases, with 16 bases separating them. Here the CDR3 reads CASSPPGPGPGELFF. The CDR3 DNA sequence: TGTGCCAGCAGCCCGCCCGGGCCTGGGCCCGGGGAGCTGTTTTTT.

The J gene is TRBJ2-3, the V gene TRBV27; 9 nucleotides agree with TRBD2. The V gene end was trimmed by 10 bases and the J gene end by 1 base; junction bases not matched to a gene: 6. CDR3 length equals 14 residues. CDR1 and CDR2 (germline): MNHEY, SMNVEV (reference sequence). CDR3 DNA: TGTGCCACCAAGCGGGGGGCTGGCACAGATACGCAGTATTTT. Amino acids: CATKRGAGTDTQYF.

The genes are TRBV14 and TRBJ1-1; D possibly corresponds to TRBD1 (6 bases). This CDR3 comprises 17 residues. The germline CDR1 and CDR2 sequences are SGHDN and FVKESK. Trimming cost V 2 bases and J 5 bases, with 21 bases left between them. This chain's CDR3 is CASSQYGGGGARTEAFF. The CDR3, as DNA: TGTGCCAGCAGCCAATATGGGGGAGGGGGGGCTCGGACTGAAGCTTTCTTT.

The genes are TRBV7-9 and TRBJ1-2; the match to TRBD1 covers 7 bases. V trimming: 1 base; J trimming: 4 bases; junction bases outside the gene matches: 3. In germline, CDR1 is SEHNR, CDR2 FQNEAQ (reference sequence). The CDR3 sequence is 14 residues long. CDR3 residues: CASSLGDSPYGYTF. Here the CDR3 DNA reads TGTGCCAGCAGCTTAGGGGACAGCCCCTATGGCTACACCTTC.

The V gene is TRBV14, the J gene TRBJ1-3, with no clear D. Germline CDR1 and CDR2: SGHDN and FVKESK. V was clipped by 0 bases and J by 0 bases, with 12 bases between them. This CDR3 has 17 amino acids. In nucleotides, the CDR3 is TGTGCCAGCAGCCAAGATGGGGTCATCCGCTCTGGAAACACCATATATTTT. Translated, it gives CASSQDGVIRSGNTIYF. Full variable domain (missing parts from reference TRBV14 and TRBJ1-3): EAGVTQFPSHSVIEKGQTVTLRCDPISGHDNLYWYRRVMGKEIKFLLHFVKESKQDESGMPNNRFLAERTGGTYSTLKVQPAELEDSGVYFCASSQDGVIRSGNTIYFGEGSWLTVV.

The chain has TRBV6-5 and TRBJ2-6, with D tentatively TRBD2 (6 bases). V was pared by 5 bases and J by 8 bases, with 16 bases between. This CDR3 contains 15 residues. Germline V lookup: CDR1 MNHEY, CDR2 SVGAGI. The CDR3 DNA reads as TGTGCCAGCAGTCCCAATACCGGGGGTCCCAACGTCCTGACTTTC. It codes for CASSPNTGGPNVLTF.

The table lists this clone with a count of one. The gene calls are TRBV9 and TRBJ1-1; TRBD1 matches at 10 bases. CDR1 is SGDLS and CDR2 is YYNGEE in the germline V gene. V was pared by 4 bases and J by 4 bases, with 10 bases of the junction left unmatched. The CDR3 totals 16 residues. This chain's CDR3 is CASSPGTGEGGTEAFF. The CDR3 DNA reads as TGTGCCAGCAGCCCCGGGACAGGGGAAGGAGGCACTGAAGCTTTCTTT.

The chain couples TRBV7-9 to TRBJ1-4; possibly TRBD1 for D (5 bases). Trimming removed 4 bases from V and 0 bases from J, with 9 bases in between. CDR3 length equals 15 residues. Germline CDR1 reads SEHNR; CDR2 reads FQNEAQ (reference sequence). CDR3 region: CASSWGTATNEKLFF. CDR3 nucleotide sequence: TGTGCCAGCAGCTGGGGCACGGCAACTAATGAAAAACTGTTTTTT.

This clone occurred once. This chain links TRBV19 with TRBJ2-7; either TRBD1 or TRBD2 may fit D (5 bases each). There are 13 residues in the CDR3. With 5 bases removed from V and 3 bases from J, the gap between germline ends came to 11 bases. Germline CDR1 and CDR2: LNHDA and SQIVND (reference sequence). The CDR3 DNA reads TGTGCCAGTAGTCGGGACCTAAGCTACGAGCAGTACTTC. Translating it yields CASSRDLSYEQYF.

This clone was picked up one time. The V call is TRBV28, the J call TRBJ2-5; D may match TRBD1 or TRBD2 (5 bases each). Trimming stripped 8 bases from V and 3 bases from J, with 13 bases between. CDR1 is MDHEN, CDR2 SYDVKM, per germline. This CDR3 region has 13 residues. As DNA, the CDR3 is TGTGCCAGCCAAGGACACGGGAAAGAGACCCAGTACTTC. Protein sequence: CASQGHGKETQYF. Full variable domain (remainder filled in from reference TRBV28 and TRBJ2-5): DVKVTQSSRYLVKRTGEKVFLECVQDMDHENMFWYRQDPGLGLRLIYFSYDVKMKEKGDIPEGYSVSREKKERFSLILESASTNQTSMYLCASQGHGKETQYFGPGTRLLVL.

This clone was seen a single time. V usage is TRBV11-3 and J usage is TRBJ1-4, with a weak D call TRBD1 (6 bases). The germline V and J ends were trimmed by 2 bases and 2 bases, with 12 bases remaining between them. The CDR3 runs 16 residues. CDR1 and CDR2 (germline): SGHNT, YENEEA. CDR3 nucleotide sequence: TGTGCCAGCAGCTTAACAGGGTGGGTCACTAATGAAAAACTGTTTTTT. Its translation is CASSLTGWVTNEKLFF.

DNA of the CDR3: TGTGCCAGCAGCCGGACTAGCGGATACTCCCAAGAGACCCAGTACTTC. Translated, it gives CASSRTSGYSQETQYF. The rearrangement uses TRBV2 and TRBJ2-5; the match to TRBD2 covers 10 bases. Germline V CDR1 and CDR2: SNHLY, FYNNEI. With V trimmed by 6 bases and J by 1 base, 8 bases remained unmatched. This CDR3 spans 16 amino acids.

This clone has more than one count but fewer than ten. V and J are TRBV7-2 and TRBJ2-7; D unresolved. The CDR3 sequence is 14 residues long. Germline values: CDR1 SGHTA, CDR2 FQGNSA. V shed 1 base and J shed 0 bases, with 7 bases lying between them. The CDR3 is CASSLEGSSYEQYV. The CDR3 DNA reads TGTGCCAGCAGCTTAGAGGGTAGCTCCTACGAGCAGTACGTC.

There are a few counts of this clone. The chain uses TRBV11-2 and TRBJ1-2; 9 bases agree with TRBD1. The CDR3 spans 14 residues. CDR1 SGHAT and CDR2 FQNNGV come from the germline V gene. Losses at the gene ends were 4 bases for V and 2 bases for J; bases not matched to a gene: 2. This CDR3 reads CASSSGTGNYGYTF. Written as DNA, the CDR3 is TGTGCCAGCAGCTCCGGGACAGGGAACTATGGCTACACCTTC.